These T cell receptor beta chains were read from a single sample in a study of blood T cell repertoires in COVID-19. Sequencing used immunoSEQ multiplex PCR; TCRdb keeps in-frame clones, though not all of them. This table holds approximately 36,000 clones, around 87% found once. Sequenced: peripheral blood. These receptors were taken from a man between 60 and 75 years old with acute or convalescent COVID-19. The CDR3 runs from the conserved cysteine through the conserved F or W.

v_call cdr3_aa
TRBV7-6 CASSLDSGAQEKLFF
TRBV5-4 CASSEGLAEKNEQFF
TRBV2 CASSMTGTQPQHF
TRBV5-1 CASSLGETSYNEQFF
TRBV10-2 CASRSQTGLGEQYF
TRBV28 CASSLTGYSGNTIYF
TRBV5-4 CASSSGEPGGETQYF
TRBV21-1 CASSKGLDRHDDSSGNTIYF
TRBV20-1 CSASGGASGAYNEQFF
TRBV9 CASSVGTSSYNEQFF
TRBV27 CASSPQGARYEQYF
TRBV6-6 CASTPSGGDQPQHF
TRBV19 CASSIDPTKIMKEQFF
TRBV11-3 CASSPRGGAGANEQFF
TRBV6-1 CASSERGSAYNEQFF
TRBV28 CASRSSLAGQIMQYF
TRBV7-2 CASSPDRGRTDTQYF
TRBV24-1 CATSESPPGTGTGKLFF
TRBV2 CASSSGSGANVLTF
TRBV7-8 CASSQTGVRTDTQYF
TRBV7-9 CASSGSGTGAGETQYF
TRBV6-5 CASTYEGALNSPLHF
TRBV9 CASSVDLGSPSYEQYF
TRBV30 CAWARTANSPLHF
TRBV19 CASSTSPETSGRHTDTQYF
TRBV6-2/TRBV6-3 CASSLTSGSTDTQYF
TRBV3-1/TRBV3-2 CASSEKSYGYTF
TRBV3-1/TRBV3-2 CASSQRPLGGSETQYF
TRBV11-3 CASSLDLGRDTEAFF
TRBV4-1 CASSPGGGGEGFSREQYF
TRBV7-2 CASSPTSGIYNEQFF
TRBV14 CASSQVWLAGGVSYNEQFF
TRBV30 CAWQGSNSPLHF
TRBV2 CASSAVSAGGELFF
TRBV5-5 CASSTGQKYNYGYTF
TRBV3-1/TRBV3-2 CASSQPRTGTDTQYF
TRBV10-2 CASSGRQTSTNGTANEQFF
TRBV9 CASSVGGRGYGYTF
TRBV27 CASSLSIRSSETQYF
TRBV2 CASKALAGETGELFF
TRBV6-5 CASSWGTGVGTEAFF
TRBV3-1/TRBV3-2 CASSQEPARLASTDTQYF
TRBV24-1 CATQARMTDTQYF
TRBV10-3 CAISVTEKETQYF
TRBV10-1 CASSSISYNEQFF